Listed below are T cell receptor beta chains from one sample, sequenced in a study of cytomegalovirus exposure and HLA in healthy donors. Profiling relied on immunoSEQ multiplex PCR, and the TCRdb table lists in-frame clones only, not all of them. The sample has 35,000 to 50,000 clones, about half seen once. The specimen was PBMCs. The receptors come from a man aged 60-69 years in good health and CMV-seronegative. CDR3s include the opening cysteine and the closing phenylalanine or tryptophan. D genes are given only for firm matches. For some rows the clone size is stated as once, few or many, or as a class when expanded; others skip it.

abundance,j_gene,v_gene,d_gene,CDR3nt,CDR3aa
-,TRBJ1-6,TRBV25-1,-,TGTGCCAGCAGTGAGGCGGGATATAATTCACCCCTCCACTTT,CASSEAGYNSPLHF
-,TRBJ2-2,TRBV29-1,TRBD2,TGCAGCGTTGAAGATAAGGGAGGGGCCGGGGAGCTGTTTTTT,CSVEDKGGAGELFF
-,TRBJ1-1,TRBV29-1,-,TGCAGCGTTGATCTAGCCCCCACTGAAGCTTTCTTT,CSVDLAPTEAFF
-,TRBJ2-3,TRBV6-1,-,TGTGCCAGCAGTGAAGCGGGGGGACGGGATACGCAGTATTTT,CASSEAGGRDTQYF
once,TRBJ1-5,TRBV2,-,TGTGCCAGCAGTGGTCCGATTTTGGTAGACAATCAGCCCCAGCATTTT,CASSGPILVDNQPQHF
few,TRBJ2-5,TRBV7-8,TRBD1,TGTGCCAGCAGCCTACAACCCGGGACAGGGGTGGAGACCCAGTACTTC,CASSLQPGTGVETQYF
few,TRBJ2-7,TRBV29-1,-,TGCAGCGTTGCGGCGACAGGATCCTACGAGCAGTACTTC,CSVAATGSYEQYF
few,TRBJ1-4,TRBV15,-,TGTGCCACCAGCAGAGATTATCTAGCCTTATCGGGTGCAACTAATGAAAAACTGTTTTTT,CATSRDYLALSGATNEKLFF
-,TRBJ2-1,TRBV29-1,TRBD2,TGCAGCGTTGAGCTAGCGGGAGTCCATGAGCAGTTCTTC,CSVELAGVHEQFF
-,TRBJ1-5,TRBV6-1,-,TGTGCCAGCAGTCCTCAAGTCGGGTCGGAGCACCCCCAGCATTTT,CASSPQVGSEHPQHF
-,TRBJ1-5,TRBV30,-,TGTGCCTGGAGCTCCGTCGGTTATCGTCAGCCCCAGCATTTT,CAWSSVGYRQPQHF
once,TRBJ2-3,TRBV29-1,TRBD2,TGCAGCGTCGCCGGGACTAGCGGCCCAGATACGCAGTATTTT,CSVAGTSGPDTQYF
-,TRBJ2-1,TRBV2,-,TGTGCCAGCAAGGACACCTCCTACAATGAGCAGTTCTTC,CASKDTSYNEQFF
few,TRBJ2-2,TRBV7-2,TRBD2,TGTGCCAGCAGCAGGACTAGGGGGGAGCTGTTTTTT,CASSRTRGELFF
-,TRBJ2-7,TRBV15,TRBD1,TGTGCCACCGGCCGGGACAGCTTATACGAGCAGTACTTC,CATGRDSLYEQYF
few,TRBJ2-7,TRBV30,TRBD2,TGTGCCTGGAGCCGGGGGGGGGCGGGAGTCTCCGAGCAGTACTTC,CAWSRGGAGVSEQYF
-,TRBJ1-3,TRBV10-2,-,TGCGCCAGCAGTCTAGGGGTTCGGGACACCATATATTTT,CASSLGVRDTIYF
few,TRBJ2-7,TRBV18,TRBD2,TGTGCCAGCTCACCTCAGCCAGCGGGAGGGCTAACCGAGCAGTACTTC,CASSPQPAGGLTEQYF
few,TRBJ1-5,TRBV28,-,TGTGCCAGCAGTAAGAGGTTTCAGCCCCAGCATTTT,CASSKRFQPQHF
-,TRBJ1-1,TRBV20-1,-,TGCAGTGCCCCGGGTTGGGAAGCTTTCTTT,CSAPGWEAFF
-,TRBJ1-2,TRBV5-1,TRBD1,TGCGCCAGCAGCTCTCGGGACAGGGGATCGGGGGGCTACACCTTC,CASSSRDRGSGGYTF
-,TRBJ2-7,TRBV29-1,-,TGCAGCGTTACGGTAGGGGTATCCCCCTACGAGCAGTACTTC,CSVTVGVSPYEQYF
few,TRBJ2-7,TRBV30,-,TGTGCCTGGAGTGTCACGGCAGACATCTACGAGCAGTACTTC,CAWSVTADIYEQYF
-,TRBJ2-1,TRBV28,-,TGTGCCAGCAGTCTGATGGCCAATGAGCAGTTCTTC,CASSLMANEQFF
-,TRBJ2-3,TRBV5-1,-,TGCGCCAGCCGGGGGGCGGGAACAACAGATACGCAGTATTTT,CASRGAGTTDTQYF
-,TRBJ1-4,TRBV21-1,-,TGTGCCAGCAGCAAAGTGACAGGGCGGATAGAAGAAAAACTGTTTTTT,CASSKVTGRIEEKLFF
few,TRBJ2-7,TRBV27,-,TGTGCCAGCAGTTTAACGGGGAGTCACGAGCAGTACTTC,CASSLTGSHEQYF
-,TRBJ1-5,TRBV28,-,TGTGCCAGCATCCAGGCGGGGTTCAGTCAGCCCCAGCATTTT,CASIQAGFSQPQHF
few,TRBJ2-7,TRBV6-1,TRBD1,TGTGCCAGCAGTGACCCCGGACAGGGGTATCGCGAGCAGTACTTC,CASSDPGQGYREQYF
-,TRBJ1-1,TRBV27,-,TGTGCCTCCGGCAGGGGAGTGAGCACTGAAGCTTTCTTT,CASGRGVSTEAFF
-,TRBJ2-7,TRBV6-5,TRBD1,TGTGCCAGCAGTTCCACAGGACAGGGTACGAACGAGCAGTACTTC,CASSSTGQGTNEQYF
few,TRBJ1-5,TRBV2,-,TGTGCCAGCAGTGGGCTCCGAACGCAGCCCCAGCATTTT,CASSGLRTQPQHF
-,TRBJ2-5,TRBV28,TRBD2,TGTGCCAGCACCCAAGGACTAGCGGGTGTAGCCCAGTACTTC,CASTQGLAGVAQYF
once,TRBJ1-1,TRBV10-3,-,TGTGCCATCAGAAAAGGGGGTCAGAGAACTGAAGCTTTCTTT,CAIRKGGQRTEAFF
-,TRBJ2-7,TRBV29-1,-,TGCAGCGGCGCGGGAAACTACGAGCAGTACTTC,CSGAGNYEQYF
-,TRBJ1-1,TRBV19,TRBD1,TGTGCCAGTAGTACGGGACAGGGGCTGGGGACTGAAGCTTTCTTT,CASSTGQGLGTEAFF
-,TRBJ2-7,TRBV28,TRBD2,TGTGCCAGCAGTTATCCGATGGGACTAGTTCCCTACGAGCAGTACTTC,CASSYPMGLVPYEQYF
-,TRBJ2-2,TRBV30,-,TGTGCCTGGAGTCCCCTCAAGGGGCGGGGCGGGGAGCTGTTTTTT,CAWSPLKGRGGELFF
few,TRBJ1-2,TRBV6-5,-,TGTGCCAGCTCTGAAGGCAGACTTTATGGCTACACCTTC,CASSEGRLYGYTF
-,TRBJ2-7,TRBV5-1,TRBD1,TGCGCCAGCAGCTTGGGCAGGGGGCCCCGCCACGAGCAGTACTTC,CASSLGRGPRHEQYF
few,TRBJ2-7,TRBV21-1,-,TGTGCCAGCAGCAAAGCCCTCCAGGAGCAGTACTTC,CASSKALQEQYF
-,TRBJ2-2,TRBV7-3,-,TGTGCCAGCAGCTCGGGACTCAACACCGGGGAGCTGTTTTTT,CASSSGLNTGELFF
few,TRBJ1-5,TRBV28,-,TGTGCCAGCAGTCCTCCGGGACAACCTTTGGTACGACCCCAGCATTTT,CASSPPGQPLVRPQHF
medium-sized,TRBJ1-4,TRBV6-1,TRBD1,TGTGCCAGCAGTGATGGAACCGGGACAGGGAAAGAAAAACTGTTTTTT,CASSDGTGTGKEKLFF
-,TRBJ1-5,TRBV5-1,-,TGCGCCAGCAGCGCCGACCCCCTAGGGGATCAGCCCCAGCATTTT,CASSADPLGDQPQHF
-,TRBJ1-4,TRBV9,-,TGTGCCAGCACAGCGGGGGTTACTAATGAAAAACTGTTTTTT,CASTAGVTNEKLFF
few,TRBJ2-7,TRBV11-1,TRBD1,TGTGCCAGCAGTCTAGTGACAGGGGGTCCCTACGAGCAGTACTTC,CASSLVTGGPYEQYF
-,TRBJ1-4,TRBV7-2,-,TGTGCCAGCAGCTCCACCGGGTCCCCTGGCGGAAAACTGTTTTTT,CASSSTGSPGGKLFF
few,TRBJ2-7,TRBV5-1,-,TGCGCCAGCAGCCCCGGAGGGTATCGGTCCTACGAGCAGTACTTC,CASSPGGYRSYEQYF
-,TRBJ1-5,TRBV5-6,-,TGTGCCAGCAGCTTGGAGCCGGATCAGCCCCAGCATTTT,CASSLEPDQPQHF
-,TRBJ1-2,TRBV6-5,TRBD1,TGTGCCAGCAGAGGGGGCAGGGTGGGGGTCACCTTC,CASRGGRVGVTF
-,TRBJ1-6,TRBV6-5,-,TGTGCCAGCAGTTACGAGGCGAGGGTTAATTCACCCCTCCACTTT,CASSYEARVNSPLHF
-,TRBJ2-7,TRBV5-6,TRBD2,TGTGCCAGCAGCTTGACCGGACTAGCGAGCGACGAGCAGTACTTC,CASSLTGLASDEQYF